The next 25 T cell receptor beta chains were all read from a single sample in a study of Ad26.COV2.S vaccination and SARS-CoV-2 variants. Documented treatment: approximately 18 received Ad26.COV2.S at low or high dose, single or two shots; about 5 received placebo; per-sample allocation not given. The investigators took samples on day 63 after the first vaccine or placebo injection. Sequenced by immunoSEQ multiplex PCR; TCRdb stores in-frame clones only, minus some. This sample has approximately 480,000 clones, with about 83% found just once. This material consisted of peripheral blood, taken in a trial of Ad26.COV2.S vaccine versus placebo. The receptors derive from a person between 18 and 65 years old who received the Ad26.COV2.S COVID-19 vaccine or a placebo.

Only one count was recorded for this clone. This sequence joins TRBV10-2 and TRBJ2-1, with D possibly TRBD2 on 6 matching bases. Germline assignment: CDR1 WSHSY and CDR2 SAAADI. V was trimmed by 4 bases and J by 4 bases, leaving 11 bases between them. The CDR3 runs 14 residues. Written as DNA, the CDR3 is TGCGCCAGCAGTGGCCGGGACTTTTACAATGAGCAGTTCTTC. Its translation: CASSGRDFYNEQFF.

The V and J genes are TRBV10-3 and TRBJ1-1; D unresolved. V was shortened by 7 bases and J by 1 base, with 7 bases between the two germline ends. The CDR3 totals 12 residues. Germline lookup yields CDR1 ENHRY and CDR2 SYGVKD. CDR3 sequence (DNA): TGTGCCATCAAGGGCGGGAACACTGAAGCTTTCTTT. This codes for CAIKGGNTEAFF.

As to this clone: This same CDR3 is encoded by further DNA sequences in the sample. J is TRBJ2-7 and V is TRBV5-1; 7 bases are shared with TRBD2. V dropped 4 bases and J dropped 2; count of bases not matched to a gene: 3. Germline lookup yields CDR1 SGHRS and CDR2 YFSETQ. The CDR3 extends over 13 amino acids. The CDR3 here is CASSPGGAYEQYF. CDR3 coding DNA: TGCGCCAGCAGCCCTGGGGGGGCCTACGAGCAGTACTTC.

The chain has TRBV3-1 (or the pseudogene TRBV3-2) and TRBJ2-6; no clear D. Between the trimmed V and J ends, which lost 4 bases and 0 bases, there was a span of 4 bases. The length of the CDR3 is 14 residues. Germline CDR1 reads LGHDT; CDR2 reads YNNKEL (reference sequence). CDR3 in DNA: TGTGCCAGCAGCCCCCACTCTGGGGCCAACGTCCTGACTTTC. This translates into CASSPHSGANVLTF.

This clone was seen a few times. J is TRBJ1-2 and V is TRBV18; 9 bases line up with TRBD1. The length of the CDR3 is 15 residues. CDR1 and CDR2 from the germline V gene are KGHSH and LQKENI. J lost 8 bases, V lost 3 bases, and 10 bases had no gene match. CDR3 nucleotides: TGTGCCAGCTCACCGGAACGCCGGGACAGGGAAGGCTACACCTTC. Translation gives CASSPERRDREGYTF.

The rearrangement links TRBV5-8 to TRBJ1-5; 10 positions match TRBD1. CDR1 SGHTS and CDR2 YDEGEE come from the germline V gene. The length of the CDR3 is 17 residues. V trimming: 2 bases; J trimming: 6 bases; junction bases outside the gene matches: 11. Here the CDR3 reads CASSLMETGGFGQPQHF. Written as DNA, the CDR3 is TGTGCCAGCAGCTTAATGGAGACAGGGGGCTTTGGTCAGCCCCAGCATTTT. Complete variable domain (other parts from reference TRBV5-8 and TRBJ1-5): EAGVTQSPTHLIKTRGQQATLRCSPISGHTSVYWYQQALGLGLQFLLWYDEGEERNRGNFPPRFSGRQFPNYSSELNVNALELEDSALYLCASSLMETGGFGQPQHFGDGTRLSIL.

CDR3 region: CATSEGAQGYGYTF. In nucleotides, the CDR3 is TGTGCCACCAGCGAGGGGGCGCAAGGTTATGGCTACACCTTC. The chain couples TRBV15 to TRBJ1-2; 7 bases are shared with TRBD1. CDR3 size: 14 residues. CDR1 LNHNV and CDR2 YYDKDF come from the germline V gene (reference sequence). Trimming took 5 bases from V and 5 from J; bases not matched to a gene: 8.

This rearrangement joins TRBV15 to TRBJ2-3; D perhaps matches TRBD2 (5 bases). Trimming removed 0 bases at V and 4 bases at J, with 8 bases between. From germline, CDR1 is LNHNV and CDR2 YYDKDF (reference sequence). This CDR3 is built from 14 residues. The CDR3 reads CATSRDIGADTQYF. CDR3 coding DNA: TGTGCCACCAGCAGAGATATCGGGGCAGATACGCAGTATTTT. Supplemented by reference TRBV15 and TRBJ2-3, the full variable domain reads DAMVIQNPRYQVTQFGKPVTLSCSQTLNHNVMYWYQQKSSQAPKLLFHYYDKDFNNEADTPDNFQSRRPNTSFCFLDIRSPGLGDTAMYLCATSRDIGADTQYFGPGTRLTVL.

The chain carries TRBV4-3 and TRBJ2-7, with 9 nucleotides matching TRBD2. Germline CDR1 reads LGHNA; CDR2 reads YSLEER. This CDR3 is built from 15 residues. V shed 1 base and J 6 bases; nucleotides not matched to a gene: 7. CDR3 sequence (DNA): TGCGCCAGCAGCCAAGTCCCGGGACTAGCAGGCGAGCAGTACTTC. It yields the protein CASSQVPGLAGEQYF.

The rearrangement uses TRBV2 and TRBJ2-3; 8 bases fit TRBD1. The CDR3 contains 16 residues. Per the germline V gene, CDR1 is SNHLY and CDR2 is FYNNEI. The J segment lost 1 base and the V segment lost 0 bases, leaving 3 bases of the junction unmatched. The DNA of the CDR3 is TGTGCCAGCAGTGAAGCTGTGACAGGGGGCACAGATACGCAGTATTTT. Translating gives CASSEAVTGGTDTQYF.

This chain uses TRBV11-2 with TRBJ1-2; D might be TRBD1 (5 bases). The CDR3 spans 13 residues. CDR1 and CDR2 from the germline V gene are SGHAT and FQNNGV. V was pared by 4 bases and J by 8 bases, with 14 bases between. CDR3 in amino acids: CASSYKVGVGYTF. The CDR3 nucleotides are TGTGCCAGCAGCTATAAAGTGGGGGTGGGCTACACCTTC.

V usage is TRBV6-5 and J usage is TRBJ2-5, with D perhaps matching TRBD2 (5 bases). The CDR3 runs to 15 residues. The V gene's germline CDR1 is MNHEY and CDR2 SVGAGI. Trimming left V 5 bases short and J 5 bases short, with 18 bases between. CDR3 sequence reads: CASSPWTLGRETQYF. CDR3 nucleotides: TGTGCCAGCAGTCCGTGGACTCTGGGCAGGGAGACCCAGTACTTC.

The chain is built from TRBV7-8 and TRBJ2-2; D gene uncertain. In germline, CDR1 is SGHVS, CDR2 FQNEAQ. The CDR3 length is 12 residues. Trimming shortened V by 5 bases and J by 8 bases, and 9 bases separated the two germline ends. This CDR3 is CASSLRRGELFF. CDR3 sequence (DNA): TGTGCCAGCAGCCTCAGGAGAGGGGAGCTGTTTTTT.

The chain joins TRBV7-9 to TRBJ2-1; 11 bases line up with TRBD2. The CDR3 runs 18 residues. J lost 3 bases, V lost 0 bases, and 7 bases had no gene match. Germline assignment: CDR1 SEHNR and CDR2 FQNEAQ (reference sequence). The CDR3 loop reads CASSLAELAGGGYNEQFF. The CDR3 DNA reads as TGTGCCAGCAGCTTAGCGGAGCTAGCGGGAGGAGGCTACAATGAGCAGTTCTTC.

This clone was picked up a small number of times. J is TRBJ1-1 and V is TRBV28; 8 nucleotides match TRBD1. The V and J ends lost 3 bases and 11 bases, in that order; junction bases with no gene match: 8. The germline CDR1 and CDR2 sequences are MDHEN and SYDVKM. CDR3 size: 13 residues. The CDR3 DNA follows: TGTGCCAGCAGTTTGACGCCAGGGGGCGTCGCTTTCTTT. Protein: CASSLTPGGVAFF.

The chain combines TRBV3-1 (or the pseudogene TRBV3-2) with TRBJ2-3; no firm D call. The CDR3 spans 11 residues. In germline, CDR1 is LGHDT, CDR2 YNNKEL (reference sequence). The V and J ends lost 2 bases and 4 bases respectively, with 1 base between them. CDR3 DNA sequence: TGTGCCAGCAGCCAATCAGATACGCAGTATTTT. Its protein is CASSQSDTQYF.

The chain recombines TRBV19 with TRBJ1-2, with D possibly TRBD1 on 5 matching bases. Germline V gene sequence: CDR1 LNHDA, CDR2 SQIVND (reference sequence). This CDR3 has 14 amino acids. The V end was cut by 6 bases, the J end by 8 bases, with 19 bases between. The CDR3 region is CASSAQGFVGGYTF. CDR3 DNA: TGTGCCAGTAGCGCTCAGGGATTTGTCGGCGGCTACACCTTC.

This clone was counted once. V is TRBV6-4 and J is TRBJ2-7, with 7 bases fitting TRBD2. J lost 4 bases, V lost 5 bases, and 11 bases had no gene match. The germline gives CDR1 MRHNA, CDR2 SNTAGT. CDR3 length equals 15 residues. The CDR3 sequence: CASSPSSGGVYEQYF. The CDR3 coding sequence is TGTGCCAGCAGTCCCTCATCGGGAGGCGTATACGAGCAGTACTTC.

The chain is built from TRBV11-2 and TRBJ2-1; 13 nucleotides align to TRBD2. This CDR3 has 16 amino acids. J lost 5 bases, V lost 7 bases, and 8 bases had no gene match. Per the germline V gene, CDR1 is SGHAT and CDR2 is FQNNGV. CDR3 sequence reads: CASIKALAGGHNEQFF. The CDR3 DNA is TGTGCCAGCATCAAAGCACTAGCGGGAGGGCACAATGAGCAGTTCTTC.

The gene calls are TRBV12-3 or TRBV12-4 and TRBJ1-5, with D uncertain. This CDR3 is 13 amino acids long. The V end was cut by 3 bases, the J end by 5 bases, with 8 bases between. This chain's CDR3 is CASSFTDYQPQHF. CDR3 DNA: TGTGCCAGCAGTTTTACAGACTATCAGCCCCAGCATTTT.

J is TRBJ2-1 and V is TRBV11-3; 9 nucleotides agree with TRBD2. Germline assignment: CDR1 SGHNT and CDR2 YENEEA. Trimming removed 0 bases from V and 6 bases from J; junction bases left unmatched: 18. This CDR3 has 20 residues. DNA for the CDR3: TGTGCCAGCAGCTTAGAATCGGATCAGCTAGCGGGACACCGGGGCAATGAGCAGTTCTTC. This encodes CASSLESDQLAGHRGNEQFF.

The genes are TRBV20-1 and TRBJ2-5; D is uncertain. The CDR3 is 11 residues long. Germline assignment: CDR1 DFQATT and CDR2 SNEGSKA (reference sequence). V lost 1 base, J lost 5 bases, and 5 bases lay in between. The CDR3 reads CSARVRETQYF. For the CDR3, the DNA is TGCAGTGCTAGAGTCAGGGAGACCCAGTACTTC.

The chain has TRBV4-1 and TRBJ1-2; D call uncertain. CDR3 length: 15 residues. In germline, CDR1 is MGHRA, CDR2 YSYEKL. V shed 4 bases and J shed 0 bases, with 12 bases lying between them. Here the CDR3 reads CASSPADGSNYGYTF. Written as DNA, the CDR3 is TGCGCCAGCAGCCCCGCGGACGGTTCTAACTATGGCTACACCTTC.

The chain carries TRBV27 and TRBJ2-4, with a weak D call TRBD1 (6 bases). CDR1 is MNHEY, CDR2 SMNVEV, per germline (reference sequence). V lost 3 bases to trimming and J lost 8 bases, with 11 bases between them. This CDR3 has 13 amino acids. The CDR3 DNA reads as TGTGCCAGCAGTTTTTTTGCAGGGGACATTCAGTACTTC. The encoded protein is CASSFFAGDIQYF.

Written as DNA, the CDR3 is TGTGCCAGCAGTGAAGCGAGGGGAAACACCATATATTTT. This encodes CASSEARGNTIYF. The chain uses TRBV6-1 and TRBJ1-3; D remains unclear. Trimming cost V 0 bases and J 4 bases, with 4 bases left between them. Per germline, CDR1 MNHNS and CDR2 SASEGT. The length of the CDR3 is 13 residues.